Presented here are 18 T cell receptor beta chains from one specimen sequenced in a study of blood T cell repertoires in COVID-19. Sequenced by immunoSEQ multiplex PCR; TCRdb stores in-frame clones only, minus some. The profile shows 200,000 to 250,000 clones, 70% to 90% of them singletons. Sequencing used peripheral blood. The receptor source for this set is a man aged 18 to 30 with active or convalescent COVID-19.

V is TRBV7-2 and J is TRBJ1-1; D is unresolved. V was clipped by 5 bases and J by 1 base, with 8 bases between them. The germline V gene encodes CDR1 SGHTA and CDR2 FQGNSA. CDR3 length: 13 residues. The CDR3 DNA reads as TGTGCCAGCAGCCCCCCCCGGAACACTGAAGCTTTCTTT. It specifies CASSPPRNTEAFF.

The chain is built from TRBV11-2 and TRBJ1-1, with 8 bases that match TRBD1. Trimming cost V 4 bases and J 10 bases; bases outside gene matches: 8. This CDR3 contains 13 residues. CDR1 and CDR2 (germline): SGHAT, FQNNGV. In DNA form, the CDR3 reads TGTGCCAGCAGCTCCCTGGACAGGGTTGGAGCTTTCTTT. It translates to CASSSLDRVGAFF.

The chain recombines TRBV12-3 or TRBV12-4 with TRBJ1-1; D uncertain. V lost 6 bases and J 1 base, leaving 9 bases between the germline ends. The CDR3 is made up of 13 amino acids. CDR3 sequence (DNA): TGTGCCAGCAGACCCACAGCGAACACTGAAGCTTTCTTT. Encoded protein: CASRPTANTEAFF.

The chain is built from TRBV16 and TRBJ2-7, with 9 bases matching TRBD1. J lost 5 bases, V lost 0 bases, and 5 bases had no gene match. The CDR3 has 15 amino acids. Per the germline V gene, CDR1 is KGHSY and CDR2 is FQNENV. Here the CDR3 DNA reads TGTGCCAGCAGCCAATCGGGGACAGGGCTGCACGAGCAGTACTTC. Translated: CASSQSGTGLHEQYF.

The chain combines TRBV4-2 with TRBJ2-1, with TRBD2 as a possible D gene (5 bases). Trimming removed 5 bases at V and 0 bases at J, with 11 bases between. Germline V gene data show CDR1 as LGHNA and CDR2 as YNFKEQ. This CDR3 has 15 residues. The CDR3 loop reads CASSGVAGSYNEQFF. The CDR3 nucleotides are TGTGCCAGCAGCGGGGTGGCGGGCTCCTACAATGAGCAGTTCTTC.

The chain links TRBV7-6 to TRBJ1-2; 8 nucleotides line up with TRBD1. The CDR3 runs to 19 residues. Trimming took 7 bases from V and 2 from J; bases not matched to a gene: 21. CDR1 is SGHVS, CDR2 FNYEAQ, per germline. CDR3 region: CASILSPPGGAGRNYGYTF. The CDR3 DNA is TGTGCCAGCATCCTCTCACCCCCAGGGGGCGCAGGTAGGAACTATGGCTACACCTTC.

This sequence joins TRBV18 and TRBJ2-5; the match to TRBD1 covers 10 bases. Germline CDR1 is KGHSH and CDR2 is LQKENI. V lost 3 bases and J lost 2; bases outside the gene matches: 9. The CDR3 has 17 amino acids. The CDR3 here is CASSPGTGDRVQETQYF. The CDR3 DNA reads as TGTGCCAGCTCACCGGGGACAGGGGATCGAGTTCAAGAGACCCAGTACTTC. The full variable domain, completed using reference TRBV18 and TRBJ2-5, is NAGVMQNPRHLVRRRGQEARLRCSPMKGHSHVYWYRQLPEEGLKFMVYLQKENIIDESGMPKERFSAEFPKEGPSILRIQQVVRGDSAAYFCASSPGTGDRVQETQYFGPGTRLLVL.

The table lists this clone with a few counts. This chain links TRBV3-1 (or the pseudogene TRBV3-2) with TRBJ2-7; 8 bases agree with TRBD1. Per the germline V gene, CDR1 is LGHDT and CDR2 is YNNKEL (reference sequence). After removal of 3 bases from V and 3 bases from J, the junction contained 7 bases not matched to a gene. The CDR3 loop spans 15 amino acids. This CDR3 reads CASSQPGQASYEQYF. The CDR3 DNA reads TGTGCCAGCAGCCAGCCGGGACAGGCGAGCTACGAGCAGTACTTC.

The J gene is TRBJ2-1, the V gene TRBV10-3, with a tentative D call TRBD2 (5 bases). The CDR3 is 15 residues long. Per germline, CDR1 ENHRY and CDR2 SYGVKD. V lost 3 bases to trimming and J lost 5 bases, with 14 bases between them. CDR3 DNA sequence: TGTGCCATCAGTGAACGGGGTGAAGCCGACAATGAGCAGTTCTTC. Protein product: CAISERGEADNEQFF.

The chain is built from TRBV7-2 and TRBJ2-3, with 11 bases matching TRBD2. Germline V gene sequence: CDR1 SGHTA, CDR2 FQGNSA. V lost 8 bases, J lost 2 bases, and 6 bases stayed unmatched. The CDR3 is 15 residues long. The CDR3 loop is CASGLAGGLTDTQYF. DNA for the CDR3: TGTGCCAGCGGATTAGCGGGGGGGCTCACAGATACGCAGTATTTT.

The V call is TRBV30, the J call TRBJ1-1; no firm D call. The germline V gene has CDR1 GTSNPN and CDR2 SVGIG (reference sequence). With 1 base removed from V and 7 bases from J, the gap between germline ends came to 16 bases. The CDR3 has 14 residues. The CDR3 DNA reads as TGTGCCTGGAGTGGGGTTGGCATCACTATTGAAGCTTTCTTT. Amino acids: CAWSGVGITIEAFF.

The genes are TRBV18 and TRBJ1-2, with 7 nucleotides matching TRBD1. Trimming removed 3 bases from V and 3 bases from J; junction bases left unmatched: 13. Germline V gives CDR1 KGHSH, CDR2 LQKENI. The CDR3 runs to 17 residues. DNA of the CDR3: TGTGCCAGCTCACCCTTGTTCCCCCCAGGGGGAGACTATGGCTACACCTTC. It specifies CASSPLFPPGGDYGYTF.

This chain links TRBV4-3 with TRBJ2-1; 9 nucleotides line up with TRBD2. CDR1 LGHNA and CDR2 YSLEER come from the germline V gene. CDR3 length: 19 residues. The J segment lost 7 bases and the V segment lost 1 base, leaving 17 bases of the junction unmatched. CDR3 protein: CASSQGGPPLSGRLNEQFF. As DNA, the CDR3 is TGCGCCAGCAGCCAAGGAGGTCCCCCCCTTAGCGGGAGACTGAATGAGCAGTTCTTC.

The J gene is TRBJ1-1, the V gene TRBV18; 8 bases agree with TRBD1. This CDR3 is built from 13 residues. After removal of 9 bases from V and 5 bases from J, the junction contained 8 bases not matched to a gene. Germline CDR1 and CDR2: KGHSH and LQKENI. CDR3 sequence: CASHGQGGTEAFF. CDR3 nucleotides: TGTGCCAGTCATGGACAGGGAGGGACTGAAGCTTTCTTT.

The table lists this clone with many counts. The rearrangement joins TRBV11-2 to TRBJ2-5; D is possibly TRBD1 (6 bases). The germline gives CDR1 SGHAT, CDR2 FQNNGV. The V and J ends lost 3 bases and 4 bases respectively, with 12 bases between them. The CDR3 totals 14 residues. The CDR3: CASSFQGFRETQYF. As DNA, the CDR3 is TGTGCCAGCAGCTTTCAGGGGTTTCGAGAGACCCAGTACTTC.

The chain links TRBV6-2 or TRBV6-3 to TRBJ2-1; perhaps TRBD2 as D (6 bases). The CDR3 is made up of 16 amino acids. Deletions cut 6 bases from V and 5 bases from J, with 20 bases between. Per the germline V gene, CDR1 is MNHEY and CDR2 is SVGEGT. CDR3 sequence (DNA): TGTGCCAGCAGCCCCAGACGGGGGATACCCAACAATGAGCAGTTCTTC. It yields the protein CASSPRRGIPNNEQFF.

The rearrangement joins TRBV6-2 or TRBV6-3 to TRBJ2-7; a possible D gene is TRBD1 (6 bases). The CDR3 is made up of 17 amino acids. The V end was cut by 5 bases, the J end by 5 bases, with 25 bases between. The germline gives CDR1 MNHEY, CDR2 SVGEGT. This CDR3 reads CASSTPGQGFSYHEQYF. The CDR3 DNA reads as TGTGCCAGCAGTACCCCCGGGCAGGGGTTTAGCTACCACGAGCAGTACTTC.

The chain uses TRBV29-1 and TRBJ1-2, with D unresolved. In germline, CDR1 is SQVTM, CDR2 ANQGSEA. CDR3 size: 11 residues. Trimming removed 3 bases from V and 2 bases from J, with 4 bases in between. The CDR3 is CSVEENYGYTF. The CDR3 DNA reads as TGCAGCGTTGAGGAGAACTATGGCTACACCTTC.